The rows below give T cell receptor beta chains drawn from one sample of a study of CD8 T cells in ankylosing spondylitis. MiXCR, run by TCRdb on the 5' RACE reads, gives a single entry per CDR3 protein. Of approximately 210,000 distinct CDR3 sequences listed, 13% were seen once; the top ten hold approximately 15%. Material: blood, either unsorted or a sorted T cell fraction (not recorded which). Every receptor here comes from a male donor with ankylosing spondylitis or in good health (not recorded which). The CDR3 runs from the conserved cysteine through the conserved F or W. The D gene is left open where the match is weak. A row's size may be missing; if present it is once, few, many or a size class.

V gene: TRBV2; J gene: TRBJ2-3; D gene: TRBD1; clone size: NA; CDR3 protein: CASRGTGGQGDTQYF; CDR3 DNA: TGTGCCAGCAGAGGGACAGGGGGCCAGGGAGATACGCAGTATTTT
V gene: TRBV2; J gene: TRBJ2-3; D gene: TRBD2; clone size: NA; CDR3 protein: CASSEGRLAGVADTQYF; CDR3 DNA: TGTGCCAGCAGTGAAGGGAGACTAGCGGGAGTGGCAGATACGCAGTATTTT
V gene: TRBV30; J gene: TRBJ2-2; D gene: NA; clone size: NA; CDR3 protein: CAWGGAENTGELFF; CDR3 DNA: TGTGCCTGGGGGGGGGCAGAGAACACCGGGGAGCTGTTTTTT
V gene: TRBV15; J gene: TRBJ2-7; D gene: NA; clone size: NA; CDR3 protein: CATSREVGGTYEQYF; CDR3 DNA: TGTGCCACCAGCAGAGAGGTGGGGGGAACCTACGAGCAGTACTTC
V gene: TRBV20-1; J gene: TRBJ2-1; D gene: NA; clone size: NA; CDR3 protein: CSARDHSFMHNEQFF; CDR3 DNA: TGCAGTGCTAGAGATCATAGCTTTATGCACAATGAGCAGTTCTTC
V gene: TRBV30; J gene: TRBJ2-1; D gene: NA; clone size: NA; CDR3 protein: CAWSVLGFEQFF; CDR3 DNA: TGTGCCTGGAGTGTACTCGGCTTTGAGCAGTTCTTC
V gene: TRBV2; J gene: TRBJ2-2; D gene: TRBD2; clone size: few; CDR3 protein: CASRPSGGRSANTGELFF; CDR3 DNA: TGTGCCAGCAGACCTAGCGGGGGGCGATCGGCGAACACCGGGGAGCTGTTTTTT
V gene: TRBV12-3/TRBV12-4; J gene: TRBJ1-6; D gene: NA; clone size: NA; CDR3 protein: CASSLLWGSPLHF; CDR3 DNA: TGTGCCAGCAGTTTGCTTTGGGGCTCACCCCTCCACTTT
V gene: TRBV4-1; J gene: TRBJ2-2; D gene: TRBD2; clone size: few; CDR3 protein: CASSQDMTSYTGELFF; CDR3 DNA: TGCGCCAGCAGCCAAGATATGACTAGCTACACCGGGGAGCTGTTTTTT
V gene: TRBV19; J gene: TRBJ2-1; D gene: NA; clone size: NA; CDR3 protein: CASSNWGYNEQFF; CDR3 DNA: TGTGCCAGTAGTAATTGGGGTTACAATGAGCAGTTCTTC
V gene: TRBV7-9; J gene: TRBJ2-4; D gene: TRBD2; clone size: NA; CDR3 protein: CASSSLAGVPNIQYF; CDR3 DNA: TGTGCCAGCAGCTCCCTAGCGGGAGTCCCCAACATTCAGTACTTC
V gene: TRBV12-3/TRBV12-4; J gene: TRBJ2-7; D gene: NA; clone size: NA; CDR3 protein: CASRGTAYEQYF; CDR3 DNA: TGTGCCAGCAGGGGCACAGCCTACGAGCAGTACTTC
V gene: TRBV29-1; J gene: TRBJ1-2; D gene: NA; clone size: few; CDR3 protein: CSVENDQDYGYTF; CDR3 DNA: TGCAGCGTTGAAAACGACCAAGACTATGGCTACACCTTC
V gene: TRBV3-1; J gene: TRBJ2-1; D gene: TRBD2; clone size: NA; CDR3 protein: CASSQAGLAREQFF; CDR3 DNA: TGTGCCAGCAGCCAAGCAGGACTAGCAAGGGAGCAGTTCTTC
V gene: TRBV15; J gene: TRBJ2-7; D gene: TRBD1; clone size: NA; CDR3 protein: CATSADRAYEQYF; CDR3 DNA: TGTGCCACCAGCGCGGACAGGGCCTACGAGCAGTACTTC
V gene: TRBV21-1; J gene: TRBJ1-1; D gene: NA; clone size: many; CDR3 protein: CASSPRGPGRLNTEAFF; CDR3 DNA: TGTGCCAGCAGCCCGAGGGGGCCAGGGCGCTTGAACACTGAAGCTTTCTTT
V gene: TRBV10-1; J gene: TRBJ2-7; D gene: NA; clone size: NA; CDR3 protein: CASSEASSYEQYF; CDR3 DNA: TGCGCCAGCAGTGAGGCATCCTCCTACGAGCAGTACTTC
V gene: TRBV12-3/TRBV12-4; J gene: TRBJ1-1; D gene: NA; clone size: NA; CDR3 protein: CANVRGTEAFF; CDR3 DNA: TGTGCCAACGTCCGGGGCACTGAAGCTTTCTTT
V gene: TRBV10-2; J gene: TRBJ1-1; D gene: TRBD1; clone size: NA; CDR3 protein: CASAVRGQGAFF; CDR3 DNA: TGCGCCAGCGCAGTGCGGGGACAGGGAGCTTTCTTT
V gene: TRBV25-1; J gene: TRBJ2-5; D gene: TRBD2; clone size: few; CDR3 protein: CASGDWTSGYQETQYF; CDR3 DNA: TGTGCCAGCGGGGACTGGACTAGCGGATACCAAGAGACCCAGTACTTC
V gene: TRBV2; J gene: TRBJ2-2; D gene: TRBD2; clone size: few; CDR3 protein: CASSDTAGDSNTGELFF; CDR3 DNA: TGTGCCAGCAGTGACACCGCGGGGGATTCAAACACCGGGGAGCTGTTTTTT
V gene: TRBV5-1; J gene: TRBJ1-2; D gene: NA; clone size: once; CDR3 protein: CASSQHPVRTAETEYGYTF; CDR3 DNA: TGCGCCAGCAGCCAGCACCCAGTTAGGACCGCGGAAACCGAGTATGGCTACACCTTC
V gene: TRBV12-3/TRBV12-4; J gene: TRBJ1-1; D gene: NA; clone size: NA; CDR3 protein: CASSPQGLEAFF; CDR3 DNA: TGTGCCAGCAGTCCTCAGGGGTTGGAAGCTTTCTTT
V gene: TRBV7-9; J gene: TRBJ2-4; D gene: TRBD2; clone size: NA; CDR3 protein: CASSLLADKNIQYF; CDR3 DNA: TGTGCCAGCAGCCTCCTAGCGGACAAAAACATTCAGTACTTC
V gene: TRBV7-2; J gene: TRBJ2-7; D gene: TRBD2; clone size: NA; CDR3 protein: CASSLRGSGRIHEQYF; CDR3 DNA: TGTGCCAGCAGCTTAAGGGGAAGCGGGAGAATCCACGAGCAGTACTTC
V gene: TRBV7-8; J gene: TRBJ2-3; D gene: NA; clone size: NA; CDR3 protein: CASTLRTATDTQYF; CDR3 DNA: TGTGCCAGCACCCTGAGGACAGCTACAGATACGCAGTATTTT
V gene: TRBV5-1; J gene: TRBJ2-1; D gene: TRBD1; clone size: many; CDR3 protein: CASSLGLQDRGDNEQFF; CDR3 DNA: TGCGCCAGCAGCTTGGGTCTCCAGGACAGGGGAGACAATGAGCAGTTCTTC
V gene: TRBV15; J gene: TRBJ2-7; D gene: TRBD1; clone size: NA; CDR3 protein: CATSRVGQGNSYEQYF; CDR3 DNA: TGTGCCACCAGCAGAGTGGGACAGGGAAACTCCTACGAGCAGTACTTC
V gene: TRBV20-1; J gene: TRBJ2-7; D gene: NA; clone size: few; CDR3 protein: CSARVGTPHEQYF; CDR3 DNA: TGCAGTGCTAGAGTTGGCACTCCCCACGAGCAGTACTTC
V gene: TRBV18; J gene: TRBJ2-3; D gene: TRBD2; clone size: NA; CDR3 protein: CASSLVLSGGVDGTDTQYF; CDR3 DNA: TGTGCCAGCTCACTTGTCCTTAGCGGGGGAGTGGATGGCACAGATACGCAGTATTTT
V gene: TRBV21-1; J gene: TRBJ1-1; D gene: NA; clone size: few; CDR3 protein: CASTLTAGNTEAFF; CDR3 DNA: TGTGCCAGCACCCTGACAGCGGGGAACACTGAAGCTTTCTTT
V gene: TRBV4-1; J gene: TRBJ2-1; D gene: NA; clone size: few; CDR3 protein: CASSQDAERGAYNEQFF; CDR3 DNA: TGCGCCAGCAGCCAAGATGCCGAGAGGGGGGCCTACAATGAGCAGTTCTTC
V gene: TRBV27; J gene: TRBJ2-5; D gene: TRBD1; clone size: NA; CDR3 protein: CASSSDPMDRALPETQYF; CDR3 DNA: TGTGCCAGCAGTTCGGATCCGATGGACAGGGCCCTACCCGAGACCCAGTACTTC
V gene: TRBV30; J gene: TRBJ2-5; D gene: NA; clone size: few; CDR3 protein: CAGGPAGETQYF; CDR3 DNA: TGTGCCGGGGGCCCAGCGGGCGAGACCCAGTACTTC
V gene: TRBV12-3/TRBV12-4; J gene: TRBJ1-5; D gene: NA; clone size: NA; CDR3 protein: CASSSLGLRVSNQPQHF; CDR3 DNA: TGTGCCAGCAGTTCGTTAGGGCTCCGAGTTAGCAATCAGCCCCAGCATTTT
V gene: TRBV5-1; J gene: TRBJ1-1; D gene: TRBD1; clone size: few; CDR3 protein: CASSTRQGAKGTEAFF; CDR3 DNA: TGCGCCAGCAGCACCCGACAGGGGGCGAAGGGCACTGAAGCTTTCTTT
V gene: TRBV5-1; J gene: TRBJ2-7; D gene: NA; clone size: NA; CDR3 protein: CASSLGQGLGGEQYF; CDR3 DNA: TGCGCCAGCAGCTTGGGTCAGGGCCTAGGTGGTGAGCAGTACTTC
V gene: TRBV25-1; J gene: TRBJ2-5; D gene: NA; clone size: NA; CDR3 protein: CASRLGSGETQYF; CDR3 DNA: TGTGCCAGCAGACTCGGGAGCGGAGAGACCCAGTACTTC
V gene: TRBV7-2; J gene: TRBJ1-4; D gene: NA; clone size: NA; CDR3 protein: CASSLAGALVGTNEKLFF; CDR3 DNA: TGTGCCAGCAGCTTGGCGGGGGCTTTAGTAGGAACTAATGAAAAACTGTTTTTT
V gene: TRBV7-9; J gene: TRBJ2-7; D gene: NA; clone size: NA; CDR3 protein: CASSLGASGTYEQYF; CDR3 DNA: TGTGCCAGCAGCCTGGGGGCTTCGGGGACCTACGAGCAGTACTTC
V gene: TRBV5-1; J gene: TRBJ2-7; D gene: TRBD2; clone size: NA; CDR3 protein: CASSWGWTSPSYEQYF; CDR3 DNA: TGCGCCAGCAGCTGGGGATGGACTAGTCCCTCCTACGAGCAGTACTTC
V gene: TRBV9; J gene: TRBJ2-5; D gene: TRBD2; clone size: few; CDR3 protein: CASSSSGLGETQYF; CDR3 DNA: TGTGCCAGCAGCTCTTCGGGACTAGGAGAGACCCAGTACTTC
V gene: TRBV7-9; J gene: TRBJ2-7; D gene: TRBD1; clone size: many; CDR3 protein: CASSLAQGADEQYF; CDR3 DNA: TGTGCCAGCAGCTTAGCTCAGGGGGCCGACGAGCAGTACTTC